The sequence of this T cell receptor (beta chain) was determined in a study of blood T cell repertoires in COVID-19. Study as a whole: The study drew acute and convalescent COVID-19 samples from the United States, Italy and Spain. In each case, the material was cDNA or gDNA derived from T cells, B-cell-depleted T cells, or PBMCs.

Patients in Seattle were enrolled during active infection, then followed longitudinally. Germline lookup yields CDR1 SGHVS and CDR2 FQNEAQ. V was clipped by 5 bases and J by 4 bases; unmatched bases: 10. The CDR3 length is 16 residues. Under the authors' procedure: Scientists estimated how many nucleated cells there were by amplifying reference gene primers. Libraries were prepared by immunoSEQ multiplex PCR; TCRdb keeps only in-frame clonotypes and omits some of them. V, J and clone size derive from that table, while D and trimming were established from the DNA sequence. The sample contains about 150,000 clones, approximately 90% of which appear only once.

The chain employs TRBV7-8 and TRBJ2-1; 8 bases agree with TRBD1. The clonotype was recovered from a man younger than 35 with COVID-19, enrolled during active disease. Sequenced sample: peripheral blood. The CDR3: CASSIYRGIVYNEQFF. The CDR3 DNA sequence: TGTGCCAGCAGCATTTACAGGGGGATTGTGTACAATGAGCAGTTCTTC.